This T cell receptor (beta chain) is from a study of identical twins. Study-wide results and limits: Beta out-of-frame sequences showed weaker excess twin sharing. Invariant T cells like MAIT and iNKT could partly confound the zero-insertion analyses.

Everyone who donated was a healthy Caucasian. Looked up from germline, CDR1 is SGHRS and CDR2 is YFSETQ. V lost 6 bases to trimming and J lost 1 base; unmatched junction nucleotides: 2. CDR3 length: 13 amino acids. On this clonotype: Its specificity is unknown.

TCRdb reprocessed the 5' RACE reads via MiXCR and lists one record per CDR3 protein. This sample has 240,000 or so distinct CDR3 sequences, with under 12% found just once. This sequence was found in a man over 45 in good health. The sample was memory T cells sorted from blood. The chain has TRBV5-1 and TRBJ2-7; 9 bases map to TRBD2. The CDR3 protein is CASKRGESYEQYF. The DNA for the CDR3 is TGCGCCAGCAAGCGGGGGGAATCCTACGAGCAGTACTTC.